The subject of this entry is one T cell receptor beta chain. This sample is part of a study of blood T cell repertoires in COVID-19. For the study at large: Some COVID-19 samples were acute and others convalescent; all came from the United States, Italy and Spain. T cells, B-cell-depleted T cells, or PBMCs supplied cDNA or gDNA.

Germline V CDR1 and CDR2: MGHDK, SYGVNS. This CDR3 is built from 14 residues. The V and J ends lost 5 bases and 7 bases, in that order; junction bases with no gene match: 6. In the study's own analysis: Researchers report that nucleated cell counts were estimated from reference gene primer amplification. The data were produced by immunoSEQ multiplex PCR, yet TCRdb's version contains in-frame clones alone and is incomplete. V and J calls plus clone size are reproduced from that table; the DNA served to infer D and trimming. The table lists just over 250,000 clones, roughly nine tenths of them singletons, with roughly 4% in the top ten.

The source of this sequence is a man in his 60s who had recovered from COVID-19. The sample was peripheral blood. The chain recombines TRBV25-1 with TRBJ2-3; 10 positions agree with TRBD2. CDR3 amino acids: CASSSSGGWNTQYF. CDR3 nucleotide sequence: TGTGCCAGCAGTTCTAGCGGGGGATGGAATACGCAGTATTTT.